This T cell receptor beta chain was captured by sequencing in a study of T-cell memory formation after mild COVID-19. Study information: The TCR clusters were mostly specific to one donor.

The CDR3 runs to 14 residues. The V and J ends lost 1 base and 0 bases respectively, with 6 bases between them. Germline-derived CDR1 and CDR2 are PRHDT and FYEKMQ (reference sequence). Worth noting for this clonotype: Its antigen is currently unknown.

Employing constant-segment primers, 5'RACE generated TCR alpha and TCR beta cDNA libraries bearing sample barcodes and UMIs. From the 5' RACE reads, TCRdb called clonotypes with MiXCR, one entry per CDR3 protein. The table includes roughly 260,000 distinct CDR3 sequences, 16% detected once. Points from the study as a whole: Memory sampled before infection contained some responding clones, suggesting cross-reactive memory joined. Clones from the second wave (peaking day 37) had unconfirmed SARS-CoV-2 specificity.

The specimen was PBMCs or a T cell subset sorted from them (not recorded which). The source of this sequence is a man between 18 and 35 years old who had mild COVID-19 (a few samples of this study predate the infection). Cell type and time point are not known. J is TRBJ1-1 and V is TRBV13; no firm D call. CDR3 nucleotide sequence: TGTGCCAGCAGCTTAGCCCCGTTGAACACTGAAGCTTTCTTT. Residues: CASSLAPLNTEAFF.